Below, 18 T cell receptor beta chains from the same sample are listed, as sequenced in a study of monozygotic twins with inflammatory bowel disease. TCRdb re-called the 5' RACE reads; every CDR3 protein appears as one record, without DNA. Its table lists about 300,000 distinct CDR3 sequences. Sequenced: blood. These receptors all stem from a human donor with ulcerative colitis or Crohn's disease, or a healthy co-twin of an affected twin (not recorded which).

This chain uses TRBV11-3 with TRBJ2-7; TCRdb proposes TRBD1, but this gene call is untestable without DNA. The V gene's germline CDR1 is SGHNT and CDR2 YENEEA. The CDR3 is 11 amino acids. CDR3 protein: CASSFCRGKYF. The full variable domain, rest sourced from reference TRBV11-3 and TRBJ2-7, is EAGVVQSPRYKIIEKKQPVAFWCNPISGHNTLYWYLQNLGQGPELLIRYENEEAVDDSQLPKDRFSAERLKGVDSTLKIQPAELGDSAVYLCASSFCRGKYFGPGTRLTVT.

The J gene is TRBJ2-1, the V gene TRBV18; checking the TCRdb D call of TRBD2 is not possible without DNA. Germline CDR1 KGHSH, CDR2 LQKENI. The length of the CDR3 is 18 residues. CDR3 residues: CASSGLAGESSSYNEQFF. Full variable domain (outside the CDR3, taken from reference TRBV18 and TRBJ2-1): NAGVMQNPRHLVRRRGQEARLRCSPMKGHSHVYWYRQLPEEGLKFMVYLQKENIIDESGMPKERFSAEFPKEGPSILRIQQVVRGDSAAYFCASSGLAGESSSYNEQFFGPGTRLTVL.

CDR3 sequence: CASNRGTTYEQYF. The rearrangement joins TRBV5-6 to TRBJ2-7; TCRdb's D gene call, TRBD1, goes unchecked for lack of DNA. The CDR3 sequence is 13 residues long. Germline V gene sequence: CDR1 SGHDT, CDR2 YYEEEE.

This sequence joins TRBV7-9 and TRBJ2-3. Germline values: CDR1 SEHNR, CDR2 FQNEAQ (reference sequence). The CDR3 has 15 amino acids. This chain's CDR3 is CASSAQVGWADTQYF.

This chain connects TRBV10-3 to TRBJ1-5. The CDR3 runs to 14 residues. Germline CDR1 reads ENHRY; CDR2 reads SYGVKD. The chain's CDR3 is CAISEVRAGQPQHF.

The chain recombines TRBV5-1 with TRBJ2-3. The CDR3 is 14 residues long. Germline V lookup: CDR1 SGHRS, CDR2 YFSETQ. The CDR3 is CASRARFGTDTQYF.

V usage is TRBV7-2 and J usage is TRBJ1-1. CDR1 and CDR2 from the germline V gene are SGHTA and FQGNSA. The CDR3 has 14 amino acids. The CDR3 here is CASSPRALNTEAFF.

The CDR3 here is CASSQVFRLAGGTYEQYF. This chain uses TRBV4-1 with TRBJ2-7; no DNA is available, so the TRBD2 call from TCRdb remains unchecked. The V gene's germline CDR1 is MGHRA and CDR2 YSYEKL. The CDR3 runs 18 residues.

The CDR3 sequence: CASSQRTGGEKVLETQYF. This rearrangement joins TRBV21-1 to TRBJ2-5; TCRdb names TRBD1, which stays unverified in the absence of DNA. TRBV21-1 is termed a pseudogene. The CDR3 covers 18 residues.

V gene TRBV12-3 or TRBV12-4 combines with J gene TRBJ2-7; TCRdb's D call of TRBD1 is untestable without DNA. The CDR3 extends over 15 amino acids. CDR3 in amino acids: CASSLRQGDSYEQYF.

CDR3 sequence: CASSLRLGSGGARDTQYF. The chain employs TRBV11-2 and TRBJ2-3; TCRdb outputs TRBD2, but without DNA this stays unchecked. CDR1 and CDR2 (germline): SGHAT, FQNNGV. This CDR3 region has 18 residues.

The chain couples TRBV9 to TRBJ2-3; TCRdb indicates TRBD1, and absent DNA this call remains unverified. Germline CDR1 reads SGDLS; CDR2 reads YYNGEE. The CDR3 totals 12 residues. The CDR3 region is CASSVSGGRQYF.

The chain combines TRBV11-2 with TRBJ1-1; the D gene TCRdb calls, TRBD1, cannot be checked with no DNA. This CDR3 has 14 residues. CDR1 SGHAT and CDR2 FQNNGV come from the germline V gene. This CDR3 reads CASSLETGLTEAFF.

The chain links TRBV20-1 to TRBJ2-7; TCRdb reports TRBD1, a call that lacks DNA to check it against. This CDR3 has 13 amino acids. Germline V lookup: CDR1 DFQATT, CDR2 SNEGSKA (reference sequence). The CDR3 protein is CSAWTGGSYEQYF.

CDR3 loop: CATSDIGGDEQYF. The rearrangement uses TRBV24-1 and TRBJ2-7; there is no DNA to check the TCRdb D call of TRBD2. This CDR3 has 13 residues. The germline CDR1 and CDR2 sequences are KGHDR and SFDVKD.

V usage is TRBV20-1 and J usage is TRBJ2-3; TCRdb's D call of TRBD1 is untestable without DNA. Germline values: CDR1 DFQATT, CDR2 SNEGSKA (reference sequence). The CDR3 runs to 14 residues. CDR3 sequence reads: CSAHDRVGADTQYF.

The chain joins TRBV5-1 to TRBJ2-2; TCRdb proposes TRBD2, but this gene call is untestable without DNA. The CDR3 loop spans 16 amino acids. CDR1 is SGHRS, CDR2 YFSETQ, per germline. The CDR3 spells CASSSSRWTNTGELFF.

V gene TRBV5-1 combines with J gene TRBJ2-5. CDR1 and CDR2 (germline): SGHRS, YFSETQ. This CDR3 is built from 15 residues. This CDR3 is CASSLGGSVQETQYF.